This T cell receptor beta chain was captured by sequencing in a study of blood T cell repertoires in COVID-19. V gave up 5 bases and J gave up 2 bases, with 13 bases separating them. This CDR3 comprises 14 residues. Germline values: CDR1 SGHAT, CDR2 FQNNGV. The table came from immunoSEQ multiplex PCR; TCRdb's copy has only in-frame clones and leaves some out. The repertoire consists of hundreds of thousands of clones, with about 88% occurring once and the leading ten covering roughly 8%. Sequenced sample: peripheral blood. This TCR came from a woman aged 50 to 60 with COVID-19, enrolled during active disease. This sequence joins TRBV11-2 and TRBJ2-7; possible D gene TRBD2, 5 bases. The CDR3: CASSPWGEPYEQYF. The CDR3 DNA is TGTGCCAGCAGCCCCTGGGGAGAACCCTACGAGCAGTACTTC. The entire variable domain, with the rest obtained from reference TRBV11-2 and TRBJ2-7, is as follows: EAGVAQSPRYKIIEKRQSVAFWCNPISGHATLYWYQQILGQGPKLLIQFQNNGVVDDSQLPKDRFSAERLKGVDSTLKIQPAKLEDSAVYLCASSPWGEPYEQYFGPGTRLTVT.